This T cell receptor (beta chain) was recorded in a study of identifying expanded T cells in peripheral blood. Trimming removed 2 bases from V and 2 bases from J, with 8 bases in between. Germline V CDR1 and CDR2: SGHDT, YYEEEE. CDR3 length equals 13 residues. Regarding the study as a whole: About 1.3 clones differed between technical replicates, versus 16.4 and 19 over time.

Sequenced by immunoSEQ multiplex PCR; TCRdb stores in-frame clones only, minus some. The table lists approximately 120,000 clones, less than 90% of them singletons. Details on this clone: No antigen is known for it.

Sequenced: blood. The chain couples TRBV5-6 to TRBJ2-7, with D possibly TRBD2 on 5 matching bases. The clonotype comes from a person aged 18 to 70 in good health. The DNA for the CDR3 is TGTGCCAGCAGCTTTCGGGGAACCTACGAGCAGTACTTC. Translating it yields CASSFRGTYEQYF.